Below, 10 T cell receptor beta chains from the same sample are listed, as sequenced in a study of T cell responses to AZD1222 COVID-19 vaccine. Generated by immunoSEQ multiplex PCR, the TCRdb table keeps only in-frame clones and is missing some. The sample has some 86,000 clones, more than 70% seen once. Material: peripheral blood, obtained on day 0 of AZD1222 vaccination. The receptors were gathered from an adult in good health.

The J gene is TRBJ2-7, the V gene TRBV3-1 (or the pseudogene TRBV3-2); D ambiguous. Germline V gene lookup returns CDR1 LGHDT and CDR2 YNNKEL (reference sequence). The CDR3 has 12 amino acids. Trimming left V 2 bases short and J 7 bases short, with 9 bases between. The CDR3 bases are TGTGCCAGCAGCCAATTAGGTGGTGAGCAGTACTTC. Its protein product is CASSQLGGEQYF.

This clone was observed a single time. The CDR3 DNA follows: TGTGCCAGCAGCCGGGGACCACCTAATGAAAAACTGTTTTTT. Translation gives CASSRGPPNEKLFF. The gene calls are TRBV7-8 and TRBJ1-4; D is possibly TRBD1 (5 bases). The CDR3 covers 14 residues. Trimming shortened V by 5 bases and J by 3 bases, and 10 bases separated the two germline ends. From germline, CDR1 is SGHVS and CDR2 FQNEAQ.

V and J are TRBV6-5 and TRBJ1-5; D ambiguous. There are 13 residues in the CDR3. Trimming took 6 bases from V and 3 from J, leaving 9 bases between them. Germline V gene lookup returns CDR1 MNHEY and CDR2 SVGAGI. This chain's CDR3 is CASSPRVNQPQHF. The CDR3 coding sequence is TGTGCCAGCAGCCCGAGGGTCAATCAGCCCCAGCATTTT.

Turning to this clone: At one boundary the junction diverges from the germline segment, which might be a read error. In nucleotides, the CDR3 is TGTGCCAGCAGCTCCACGACAGGCCAAACGCACTATTTT. As protein: CASSSTTGQTHYF. This rearrangement joins TRBV11-2 to TRBJ2-3; TRBD1 might be the D (6 bases). CDR1 and CDR2 from the germline V gene are SGHAT and FQNNGV. The CDR3 spans 13 residues.

This clone was found a few times. The chain combines TRBV29-1 with TRBJ1-2; D possibly corresponds to TRBD1 (6 bases). Germline V gives CDR1 SQVTM, CDR2 ANQGSEA. The CDR3 is made up of 13 amino acids. V was shortened by 2 bases and J by 3 bases, with 10 bases between the two germline ends. CDR3 amino acids: CSVEPQGHYGYTF. DNA of the CDR3: TGCAGCGTTGAACCACAGGGCCACTATGGCTACACCTTC.

The chain links TRBV5-1 to TRBJ2-5, with D possibly being TRBD2 (6 bases). The CDR3 extends over 14 amino acids. V lost 3 bases and J 2 bases, leaving 11 bases between the germline ends. Per germline, CDR1 SGHRS and CDR2 YFSETQ. The CDR3 nucleotides are TGCGCCAGCAGCTGGGGCGGGGATCAAGAGACCCAGTACTTC. Its translation is CASSWGGDQETQYF.

The chain joins TRBV28 to TRBJ1-1, with D perhaps TRBD1 (5 bases). V dropped 3 bases and J dropped 1 base, with 15 bases sitting between them. Germline assignment: CDR1 MDHEN and CDR2 SYDVKM. The CDR3 is 16 amino acids. In DNA form, the CDR3 reads TGTGCCAGCAGTTTCCGAAGGGGAAGTGGGAACACTGAAGCTTTCTTT. It yields the protein CASSFRRGSGNTEAFF.

The chain employs TRBV6-5 and TRBJ1-2; D call uncertain. The CDR3 is 13 residues long. In germline, CDR1 is MNHEY, CDR2 SVGAGI. V lost 6 bases and J 1 base, leaving 9 bases between the germline ends. The chain's CDR3 is CASRDINNYGYTF. The CDR3 DNA follows: TGTGCCAGCAGGGATATCAATAACTATGGCTACACCTTC.

DNA of the CDR3: TGTGCCAGCTCACCAACCTCAAAGGGGCTTGGAAACACCATATATTTT. As protein: CASSPTSKGLGNTIYF. The chain carries TRBV18 and TRBJ1-3; tentative D call: TRBD1 (5 bases). The CDR3 has 16 amino acids. Germline assignment: CDR1 KGHSH and CDR2 LQKENI. The germline V and J ends were trimmed by 2 bases and 3 bases, with 14 bases remaining between them.

This chain joins TRBV24-1 and TRBJ2-2; D perhaps matches TRBD1 (5 bases). Germline loops: CDR1 KGHDR, CDR2 SFDVKD. Deletions cut 4 bases from V and 0 bases from J, with 11 bases between. The CDR3 covers 16 residues. The CDR3 bases are TGTGCCACCAGTGACCTCGACAGAACGAACACCGGGGAGCTGTTTTTT. It codes for CATSDLDRTNTGELFF.